Each of the 30 T cell receptor beta chains below was sequenced from the same sample in a study of blood T cell repertoires in COVID-19. Using immunoSEQ multiplex PCR, the repertoire was profiled, and TCRdb retains in-frame clones only, with some absent. Of some 670,000 clones in the sample, about 90% were seen once. The sequenced sample was peripheral blood. The receptors come from a woman under 30 with acute or convalescent COVID-19.

V is TRBV6-5 and J is TRBJ2-2; 7 bases are shared with TRBD2. The trim removed 1 base at V and 6 bases at J, leaving 2 bases unmatched. The CDR3 covers 14 residues. The V gene's germline CDR1 is MNHEY and CDR2 SVGAGI. The CDR3 DNA follows: TGTGCCAGCAGTTACTTTCGGGGGGCCGGGGAGCTGTTTTTT. This gives the protein CASSYFRGAGELFF.

This chain connects TRBV28 to TRBJ1-1; no clear D gene. Trimming stripped 6 bases from V and 1 base from J, with 12 bases between. The CDR3 loop spans 14 amino acids. The V gene's germline CDR1 is MDHEN and CDR2 SYDVKM. CDR3: CASRPGWGNTEAFF. The CDR3 region has the DNA TGTGCCAGCAGACCGGGGTGGGGGAACACTGAAGCTTTCTTT.

V and J are TRBV18 and TRBJ1-2; D is perhaps TRBD1 (6 bases). V was clipped by 2 bases and J by 2 bases, with 15 bases between them. The CDR3 consists of 16 residues. The germline CDR1 and CDR2 sequences are KGHSH and LQKENI. In DNA form, the CDR3 reads TGTGCCAGCTCACCAATTTTACAGGGCCCCAACTATGGCTACACCTTC. As protein: CASSPILQGPNYGYTF.

The chain combines TRBV6-1 with TRBJ1-1; D remains ambiguous. This CDR3 contains 14 residues. Germline CDR1 reads MNHNS; CDR2 reads SASEGT. Trimming removed 1 base at V and 6 bases at J, with 12 bases between. The CDR3 DNA sequence: TGTGCCAGCAGTGAAGGTGGAGTGGCCCCTGAAGCTTTCTTT. It encodes CASSEGGVAPEAFF.

The count of this clone is one. The rearrangement uses TRBV5-1 and TRBJ1-4; TRBD1 agrees at 9 bases. Germline V gene data show CDR1 as SGHRS and CDR2 as YFSETQ. V shed 4 bases and J 5 bases; nucleotides not matched to a gene: 9. The CDR3 has 16 residues. CDR3 in amino acids: CASSAAVGQGNEKLFF. Written as DNA, the CDR3 is TGCGCCAGCAGCGCCGCCGTCGGACAGGGGAATGAAAAACTGTTTTTT.

V usage is TRBV14 and J usage is TRBJ2-1; D is perhaps TRBD2 (6 bases). The V gene's germline CDR1 is SGHDN and CDR2 FVKESK. The CDR3 loop spans 13 amino acids. Trimming took off 5 bases at V and 7 bases at J, with 12 bases between the two ends. In DNA form, the CDR3 reads TGTGCCAGCAGCTACCTCGGAGGGAATGAGCAGTTCTTC. It yields the protein CASSYLGGNEQFF.

Remarks on this clone: Additional DNA sequences in this sample encode the identical CDR3. The CDR3 here is CASSVGMNTEAFF. Here the CDR3 DNA reads TGTGCCAGCAGCGTCGGGATGAACACTGAAGCTTTCTTT. The V and J genes are TRBV9 and TRBJ1-1; D not certain. The ends were cut back, 2 bases at V and 0 bases at J, with 5 bases in the middle. This CDR3 contains 13 residues. Germline assignment: CDR1 SGDLS and CDR2 YYNGEE.

The chain links TRBV6-1 to TRBJ1-2, with TRBD1 matching over 10 bases. V was clipped by 3 bases and J by 8 bases; unmatched bases: 6. This CDR3 has 14 residues. Germline V lookup: CDR1 MNHNS, CDR2 SASEGT. CDR3 in amino acids: CASSDDRGRGGYTF. Here the CDR3 DNA reads TGTGCCAGCAGTGATGACAGGGGGCGGGGAGGCTACACCTTC.

The chain links TRBV9 to TRBJ2-1; D is possibly TRBD1 (5 bases). This CDR3 has 11 amino acids. Germline lookup yields CDR1 SGDLS and CDR2 YYNGEE. Trimming took off 3 bases at V and 10 bases at J, with 8 bases between the two ends. CDR3 DNA sequence: TGTGCCAGCAGCGAGGGGTCGGAGCAGTTCTTC. Residues: CASSEGSEQFF.

This sequence joins TRBV28 and TRBJ2-7, with TRBD1 identical over 7 bases. Losses at the gene ends were 6 bases for V and 9 bases for J; bases not matched to a gene: 11. The CDR3 is 13 residues long. CDR1 is MDHEN and CDR2 is SYDVKM in the germline V gene. The CDR3 region has the DNA TGTGCCAGCAGCCAAAGACAGGGCGACGGGCAGTACTTC. Translated: CASSQRQGDGQYF.

The chain combines TRBV6-2 or TRBV6-3 with TRBJ1-5; 8 bases are a match to TRBD1. The CDR3 runs to 16 residues. The V gene's germline CDR1 is MNHEY and CDR2 SVGEGT. V trimming: 2 bases; J trimming: 4 bases; junction bases outside the gene matches: 7. CDR3 residues: CASSYPGDRINQPQHF. CDR3 in DNA: TGTGCCAGCAGTTACCCCGGGGACAGGATTAATCAGCCCCAGCATTTT.

The rearrangement links TRBV15 to TRBJ2-7; D may be TRBD1 (6 bases). With 2 bases removed from V and 3 bases from J, the gap between germline ends came to 14 bases. The CDR3 contains 15 residues. CDR1 LNHNV and CDR2 YYDKDF come from the germline V gene (reference sequence). DNA for the CDR3: TGTGCCACCAGCAGACTAACTGGGGGCGGCTACGAGCAGTACTTC. Translation: CATSRLTGGGYEQYF.

The gene calls are TRBV19 and TRBJ2-1; perhaps TRBD1 as D (6 bases). Germline loops: CDR1 LNHDA, CDR2 SQIVND (reference sequence). The CDR3 covers 14 residues. V gave up 3 bases and J gave up 2 bases, with 8 bases separating them. The CDR3 region is CASSMGTTYNEQFF. The CDR3 nucleotides read TGTGCCAGTAGTATGGGGACAACCTACAATGAGCAGTTCTTC. Variable domain in full (rest from reference TRBV19 and TRBJ2-1): DGGITQSPKYLFRKEGQNVTLSCEQNLNHDAMYWYRQDPGQGLRLIYYSQIVNDFQKGDIAEGYSVSREKKESFPLTVTSAQKNPTAFYLCASSMGTTYNEQFFGPGTRLTVL.

V is TRBV30 and J is TRBJ1-3; D is ambiguous. The CDR3 length is 15 residues. CDR1 and CDR2 (germline): GTSNPN, SVGIG (reference sequence). Trimming removed 0 bases at V and 1 base at J, with 10 bases between. This CDR3 reads CAWSVASLSGNTIYF. DNA for the CDR3: TGTGCCTGGAGTGTAGCGAGTCTTTCTGGAAACACCATATATTTT.

V gene TRBV5-1 combines with J gene TRBJ1-1, with a weak D call TRBD1 (6 bases). Trimming removed 4 bases at V and 3 bases at J, with 13 bases between. Germline CDR1 reads SGHRS; CDR2 reads YFSETQ. This CDR3 has 14 residues. CDR3 sequence reads: CASSRGGGYTEAFF. Written as DNA, the CDR3 is TGCGCCAGCAGCAGAGGGGGAGGGTACACTGAAGCTTTCTTT.

This clone was observed a few times. DNA for the CDR3: TGTGCCAGCAGTGAAGGGAGGGGCAGGGGGAATCAGCCCCAGCATTTT. It encodes CASSEGRGRGNQPQHF. The V and J genes are TRBV6-1 and TRBJ1-5; TRBD1 aligns across 7 bases. CDR1 and CDR2 from the germline V gene are MNHNS and SASEGT. This CDR3 is built from 16 residues. J lost 4 bases, V lost 1 base, and 7 bases had no gene match.

In nucleotides, the CDR3 is TGTGCCAGCAGCGCCCCTACCGGGACAGACCTCAATGAGCAGTTCTTC. Amino acid sequence: CASSAPTGTDLNEQFF. The J gene is TRBJ2-1, the V gene TRBV9; TRBD1 agrees at 7 bases. Germline CDR1 and CDR2: SGDLS and YYNGEE. The trim removed 3 bases at V and 6 bases at J, leaving 12 bases unmatched. The CDR3 sequence is 16 residues long.

The gene calls are TRBV27 and TRBJ1-3, with D unclear. V was pared by 8 bases and J by 0 bases, with 11 bases between. This CDR3 comprises 14 residues. Germline CDR1 is MNHEY and CDR2 is SMNVEV (reference sequence). The CDR3 here is CASSQGSSGNTIYF. The CDR3, as DNA: TGTGCCAGCTCCCAAGGGAGCTCTGGAAACACCATATATTTT.

This chain joins TRBV10-3 and TRBJ2-1; D is perhaps TRBD2 (7 bases). V was clipped by 11 bases and J by 10 bases, with 15 bases between them. The germline CDR1 and CDR2 sequences are ENHRY and SYGVKD. This CDR3 contains 11 residues. Here the CDR3 DNA reads TGTGCCGCTCACGGGGGGCGGGAGCAGTTCTTC. It codes for CAAHGGREQFF.

In this sample, this clone turned up once. The rearrangement uses TRBV15 and TRBJ1-1; no clear D gene. The CDR3 covers 13 residues. V was trimmed by 1 base and J by 1 base, leaving 4 bases between them. CDR1 and CDR2 from the germline V gene are LNHNV and YYDKDF (reference sequence). The CDR3 loop is CATSRARNTEAFF. The CDR3 DNA sequence: TGTGCCACCAGCAGAGCCAGGAACACTGAAGCTTTCTTT.

The rearrangement links TRBV6-1 to TRBJ1-2, with no clear D. Germline lookup yields CDR1 MNHNS and CDR2 SASEGT. V lost 3 bases, J lost 5 bases, and 7 bases lay in between. The CDR3 runs to 12 residues. The CDR3 loop is CASSETGYGYTF. The CDR3 coding sequence is TGTGCCAGCAGTGAGACGGGATATGGCTACACCTTC.

The chain uses TRBV5-1 and TRBJ1-6; a possible D gene is TRBD1 (5 bases). This CDR3 comprises 14 residues. Germline lookup yields CDR1 SGHRS and CDR2 YFSETQ. The V end was cut by 2 bases, the J end by 7 bases, with 10 bases between. Written as DNA, the CDR3 is TGCGCCAGCAGCTTTTCGCCAGGGAATTCACCCCTCCACTTT. The encoded protein is CASSFSPGNSPLHF.

V gene TRBV6-1 combines with J gene TRBJ1-5; D remains unclear. This CDR3 is 13 amino acids long. Germline V gene data show CDR1 as MNHNS and CDR2 as SASEGT. V lost 2 bases and J 5 bases, leaving 7 bases between the germline ends. The CDR3 is CASSEQRDQPQHF. The CDR3 coding sequence is TGTGCCAGCAGTGAACAGAGGGATCAGCCCCAGCATTTT.

The CDR3 sequence is CASSHALKSSGNTIYF. The CDR3 coding sequence is TGCGCCAGCAGCCATGCCCTCAAGAGCTCTGGAAACACCATATATTTT. The chain links TRBV4-1 to TRBJ1-3, with D unresolved. The CDR3 length is 16 residues. Germline V CDR1 and CDR2: MGHRA, YSYEKL. The V end was cut by 3 bases, the J end by 0 bases, with 12 bases between.

This clone was seen once. This sequence joins TRBV6-2 or TRBV6-3 and TRBJ1-6; D not certain. CDR3 size: 15 residues. The V gene's germline CDR1 is MNHEY and CDR2 SVGEGT. V was trimmed by 0 bases and J by 7 bases, leaving 10 bases between them. The CDR3 DNA reads as TGTGCCAGCAGTTACTCGATAACACCAAATTCACCCCTCCACTTT. This codes for CASSYSITPNSPLHF.

This rearrangement joins TRBV28 to TRBJ1-2; 9 bases are shared with TRBD1. The ends lost 6 bases at V and 8 bases at J; junction bases unmatched: 13. Germline assignment: CDR1 MDHEN and CDR2 SYDVKM. The CDR3 has 15 amino acids. The CDR3 loop is CASSTPWLDRGGYTF. The CDR3 DNA reads as TGTGCCAGCAGCACCCCTTGGTTGGACAGGGGCGGCTACACCTTC.

The chain has TRBV6-6 and TRBJ1-1; the match to TRBD1 covers 8 bases. V lost 6 bases and J lost 10; bases outside the gene matches: 16. This CDR3 region has 15 residues. The germline CDR1 and CDR2 sequences are MNHNY and SVGAGI (reference sequence). The CDR3 loop reads CASSPGQGLSVRAFF. CDR3 nucleotide sequence: TGTGCCAGCAGCCCCGGACAGGGATTGTCGGTGAGAGCTTTCTTT.

The J gene is TRBJ1-4, the V gene TRBV5-8; 11 bases align to TRBD1. The V gene's germline CDR1 is SGHTS and CDR2 YDEGEE. The junction had 4 bases not matched to a gene; V was cut back by 1 base and J by 8 bases. CDR3 length: 15 amino acids. CDR3 residues: CASSLLGQGDEKLFF. CDR3 nucleotides: TGTGCCAGCAGCTTGTTGGGACAGGGGGACGAAAAACTGTTTTTT.

This chain connects TRBV19 to TRBJ2-3; TRBD2 aligns across 7 bases. The CDR3 has 15 amino acids. Trimming cost V 7 bases and J 0 bases; bases outside gene matches: 7. Germline CDR1 and CDR2: LNHDA and SQIVND (reference sequence). CDR3 loop: CASTPWGGSTDTQYF. CDR3 sequence (DNA): TGTGCCAGTACCCCCTGGGGGGGGAGCACAGATACGCAGTATTTT. Looking up the rest from reference TRBV19 and TRBJ2-3 gives the full variable domain: DGGITQSPKYLFRKEGQNVTLSCEQNLNHDAMYWYRQDPGQGLRLIYYSQIVNDFQKGDIAEGYSVSREKKESFPLTVTSAQKNPTAFYLCASTPWGGSTDTQYFGPGTRLTVL.

The V call is TRBV15, the J call TRBJ1-2; TRBD1 is a possible D gene (6 bases). This CDR3 is built from 14 residues. V dropped 5 bases and J dropped 6 bases, with 16 bases sitting between them. Germline lookup yields CDR1 LNHNV and CDR2 YYDKDF (reference sequence). In nucleotides, the CDR3 is TGTGCCACCAGCCTCGGGGGGGGGCCGAATGGCTACACCTTC. It translates to CATSLGGGPNGYTF. The whole variable domain, remainder taken from reference TRBV15 and TRBJ1-2, is DAMVIQNPRYQVTQFGKPVTLSCSQTLNHNVMYWYQQKSSQAPKLLFHYYDKDFNNEADTPDNFQSRRPNTSFCFLDIRSPGLGDTAMYLCATSLGGGPNGYTFGSGTRLTVV.